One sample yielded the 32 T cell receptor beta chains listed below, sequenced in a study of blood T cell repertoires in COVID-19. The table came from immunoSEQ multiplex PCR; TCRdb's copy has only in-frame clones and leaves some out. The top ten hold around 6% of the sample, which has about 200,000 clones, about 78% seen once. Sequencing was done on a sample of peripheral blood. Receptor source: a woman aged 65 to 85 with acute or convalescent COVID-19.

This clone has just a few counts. The CDR3 region is CATSDLMFGGTDTQYF. The CDR3 coding sequence is TGTGCCACCAGTGATTTAATGTTTGGAGGAACAGATACGCAGTATTTT. This chain connects TRBV24-1 to TRBJ2-3; D perhaps matches TRBD2 (5 bases). Germline CDR1 and CDR2: KGHDR and SFDVKD. The CDR3 consists of 16 residues. Between the trimmed V and J ends, which lost 1 base and 3 bases, there was a span of 13 bases.

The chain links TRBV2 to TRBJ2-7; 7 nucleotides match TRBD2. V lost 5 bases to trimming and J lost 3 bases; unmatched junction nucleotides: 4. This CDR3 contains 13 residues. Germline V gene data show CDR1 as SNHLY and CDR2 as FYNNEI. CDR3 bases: TGTGCCAGCAGTCTGGGAGGGTACTACGAGCAGTACTTC. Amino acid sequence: CASSLGGYYEQYF.

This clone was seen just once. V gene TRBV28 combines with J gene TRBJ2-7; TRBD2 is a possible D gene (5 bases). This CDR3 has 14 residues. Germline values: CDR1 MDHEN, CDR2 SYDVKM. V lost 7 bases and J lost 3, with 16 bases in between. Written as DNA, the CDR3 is TGTGCCAGCACCCCTCGCCGAGCGGTCTACGAGCAGTACTTC. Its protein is CASTPRRAVYEQYF. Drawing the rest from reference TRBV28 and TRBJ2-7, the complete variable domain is DVKVTQSSRYLVKRTGEKVFLECVQDMDHENMFWYRQDPGLGLRLIYFSYDVKMKEKGDIPEGYSVSREKKERFSLILESASTNQTSMYLCASTPRRAVYEQYFGPGTRLTVT.

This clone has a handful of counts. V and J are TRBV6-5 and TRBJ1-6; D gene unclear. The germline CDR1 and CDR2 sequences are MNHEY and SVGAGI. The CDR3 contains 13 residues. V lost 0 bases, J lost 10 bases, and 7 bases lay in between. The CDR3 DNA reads TGTGCCAGCAGTTACTCGAGATACTCACCCCTCCACTTT. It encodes CASSYSRYSPLHF.

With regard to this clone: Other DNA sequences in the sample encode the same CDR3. The CDR3 spells CATRTGAGNTIYF. CDR3 in DNA: TGTGCCACGCGTACAGGGGCTGGAAACACCATATATTTT. This sequence joins TRBV10-3 and TRBJ1-3, with TRBD1 matching 7 bases. The CDR3 consists of 13 residues. V gave up 10 bases and J gave up 2 bases; unmatched junction bases: 5. Germline V CDR1 and CDR2: ENHRY, SYGVKD.

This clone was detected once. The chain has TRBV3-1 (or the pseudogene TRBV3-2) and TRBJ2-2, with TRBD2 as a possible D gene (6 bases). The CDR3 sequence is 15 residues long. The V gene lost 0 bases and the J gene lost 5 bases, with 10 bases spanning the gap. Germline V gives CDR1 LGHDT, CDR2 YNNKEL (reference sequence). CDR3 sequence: CASSQEFRGTGELFF. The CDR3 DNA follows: TGTGCCAGCAGCCAAGAGTTCCGGGGGACCGGGGAGCTGTTTTTT.

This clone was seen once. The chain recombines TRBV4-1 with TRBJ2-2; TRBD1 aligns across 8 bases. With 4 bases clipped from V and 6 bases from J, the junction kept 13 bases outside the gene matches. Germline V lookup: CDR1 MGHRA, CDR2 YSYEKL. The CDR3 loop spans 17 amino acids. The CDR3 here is CASSPPSDRAGPGELFF. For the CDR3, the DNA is TGCGCCAGCAGCCCGCCTTCGGACAGGGCTGGCCCCGGGGAGCTGTTTTTT.

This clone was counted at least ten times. The DNA for the CDR3 is TGCGCCAGCAGTCGACGCGGCGGGGGAGGGAATGAGCAGTTCTTC. Protein product: CASSRRGGGGNEQFF. The rearrangement links TRBV23-1 to TRBJ2-1, with TRBD2 matching over 7 bases. TRBV23-1 is labeled an ORF, and its function is uncertain. V trimming: 4 bases; J trimming: 7 bases; junction bases outside the gene matches: 10. The CDR3 spans 15 residues.

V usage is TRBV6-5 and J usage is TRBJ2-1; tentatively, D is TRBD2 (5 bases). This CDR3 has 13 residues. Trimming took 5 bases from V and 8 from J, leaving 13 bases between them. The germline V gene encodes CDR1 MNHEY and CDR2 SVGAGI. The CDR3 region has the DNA TGTGCCAGCAGTAAGGACCCGGGGTATGAGCAGTTCTTC. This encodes CASSKDPGYEQFF.

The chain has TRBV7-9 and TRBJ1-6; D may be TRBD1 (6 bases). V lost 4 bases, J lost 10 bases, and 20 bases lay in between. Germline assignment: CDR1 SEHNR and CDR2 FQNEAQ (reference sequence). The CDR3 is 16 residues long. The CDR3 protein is CASSSGGAFGGSPLHF. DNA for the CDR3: TGTGCCAGCAGCTCTGGGGGGGCCTTCGGGGGATCACCCCTCCACTTT.

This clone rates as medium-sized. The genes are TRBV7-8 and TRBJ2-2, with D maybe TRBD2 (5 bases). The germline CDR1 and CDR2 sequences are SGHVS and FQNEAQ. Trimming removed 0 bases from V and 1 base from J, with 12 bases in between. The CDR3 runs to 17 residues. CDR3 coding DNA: TGTGCCAGCAGCTTAGCGCGAAGGACTCAGAACACCGGGGAGCTGTTTTTT. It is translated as CASSLARRTQNTGELFF.

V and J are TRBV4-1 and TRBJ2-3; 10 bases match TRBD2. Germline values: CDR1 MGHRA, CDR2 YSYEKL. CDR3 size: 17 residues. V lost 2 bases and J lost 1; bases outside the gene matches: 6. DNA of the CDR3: TGCGCCAGCAGCCAATCCACTAGCGGGGCCGGCACAGATACGCAGTATTTT. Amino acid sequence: CASSQSTSGAGTDTQYF.

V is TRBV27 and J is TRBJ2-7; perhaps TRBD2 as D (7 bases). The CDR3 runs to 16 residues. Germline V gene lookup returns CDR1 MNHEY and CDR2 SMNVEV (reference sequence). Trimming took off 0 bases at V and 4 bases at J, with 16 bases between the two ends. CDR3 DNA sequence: TGTGCCAGCAGTTTATCTCCGGGGGGCTATGGATACGAGCAGTACTTC. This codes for CASSLSPGGYGYEQYF.

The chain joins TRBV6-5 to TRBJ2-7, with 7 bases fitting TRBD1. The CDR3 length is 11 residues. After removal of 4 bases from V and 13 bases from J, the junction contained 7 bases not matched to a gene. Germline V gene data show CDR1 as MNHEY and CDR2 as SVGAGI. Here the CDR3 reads CASSLGQWVYF. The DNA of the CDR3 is TGTGCCAGCAGTTTGGGACAGTGGGTATACTTC.

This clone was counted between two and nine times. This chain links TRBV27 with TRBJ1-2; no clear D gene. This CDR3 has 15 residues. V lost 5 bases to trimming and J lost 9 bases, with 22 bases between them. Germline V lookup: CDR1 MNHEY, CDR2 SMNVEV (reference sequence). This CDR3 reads CASSGGSNSKRSYTF. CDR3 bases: TGTGCCAGCAGTGGTGGATCGAACTCTAAGAGGAGCTACACCTTC.

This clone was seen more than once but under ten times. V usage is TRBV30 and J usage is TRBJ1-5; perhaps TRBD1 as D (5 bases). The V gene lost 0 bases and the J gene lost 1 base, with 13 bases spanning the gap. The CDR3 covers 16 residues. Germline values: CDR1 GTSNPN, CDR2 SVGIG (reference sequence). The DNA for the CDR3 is TGTGCCTGGAGTGTAACCTCTCGGGGGAGCAATCAGCCCCAGCATTTT. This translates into CAWSVTSRGSNQPQHF.

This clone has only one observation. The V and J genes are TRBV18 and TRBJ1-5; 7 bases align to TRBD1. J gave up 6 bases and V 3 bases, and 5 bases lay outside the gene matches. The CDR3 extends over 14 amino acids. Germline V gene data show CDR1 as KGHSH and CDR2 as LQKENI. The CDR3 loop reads CASSPTTGSQPQHF. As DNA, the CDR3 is TGTGCCAGCTCACCTACGACAGGGAGTCAGCCCCAGCATTTT.

Written as DNA, the CDR3 is TGTGCCAGCAGCCAGACAGGGAGAGCCGGGGAGCTGTTTTTT. This translates into CASSQTGRAGELFF. V and J are TRBV5-4 and TRBJ2-2, with 7 bases lining up with TRBD1. From germline, CDR1 is SGHNT and CDR2 YYREEE (reference sequence). The CDR3 runs 14 residues. Unmatched junction bases numbered 6, after V lost 4 bases and J lost 6 bases.

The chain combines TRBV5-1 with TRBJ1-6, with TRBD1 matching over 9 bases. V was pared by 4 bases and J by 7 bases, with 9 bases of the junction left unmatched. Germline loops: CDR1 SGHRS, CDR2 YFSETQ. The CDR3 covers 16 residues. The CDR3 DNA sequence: TGCGCCAGCAGCGACCAGACAGGGGGTGTAAATTCACCCCTCCACTTT. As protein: CASSDQTGGVNSPLHF.

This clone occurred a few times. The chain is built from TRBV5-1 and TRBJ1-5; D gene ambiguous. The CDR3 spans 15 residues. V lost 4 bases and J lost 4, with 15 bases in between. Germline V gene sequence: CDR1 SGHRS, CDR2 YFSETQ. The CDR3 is CASSPGVAANQPQHF. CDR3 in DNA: TGCGCCAGCAGCCCCGGGGTAGCCGCTAATCAGCCCCAGCATTTT.

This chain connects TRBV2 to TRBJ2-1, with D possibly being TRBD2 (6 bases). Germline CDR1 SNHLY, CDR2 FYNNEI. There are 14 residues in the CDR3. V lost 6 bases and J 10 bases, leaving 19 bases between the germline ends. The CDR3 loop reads CASSPRESSGEQFF. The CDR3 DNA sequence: TGTGCCAGCAGCCCCCGAGAGTCGAGCGGGGAGCAGTTCTTC.

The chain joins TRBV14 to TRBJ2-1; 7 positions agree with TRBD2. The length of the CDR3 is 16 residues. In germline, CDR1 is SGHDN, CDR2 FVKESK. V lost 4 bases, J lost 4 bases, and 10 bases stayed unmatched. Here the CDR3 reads CASSLGLADPYNEQFF. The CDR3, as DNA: TGTGCCAGCAGCCTAGGCCTAGCGGACCCATACAATGAGCAGTTCTTC.

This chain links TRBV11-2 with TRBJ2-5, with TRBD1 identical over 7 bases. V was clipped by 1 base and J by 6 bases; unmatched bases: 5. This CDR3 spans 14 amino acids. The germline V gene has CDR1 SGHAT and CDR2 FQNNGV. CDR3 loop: CASSLGQGVKTQYF. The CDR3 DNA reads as TGTGCCAGCAGCTTAGGTCAGGGGGTGAAGACCCAGTACTTC. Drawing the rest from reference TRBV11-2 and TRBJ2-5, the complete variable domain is EAGVAQSPRYKIIEKRQSVAFWCNPISGHATLYWYQQILGQGPKLLIQFQNNGVVDDSQLPKDRFSAERLKGVDSTLKIQPAKLEDSAVYLCASSLGQGVKTQYFGPGTRLLVL.

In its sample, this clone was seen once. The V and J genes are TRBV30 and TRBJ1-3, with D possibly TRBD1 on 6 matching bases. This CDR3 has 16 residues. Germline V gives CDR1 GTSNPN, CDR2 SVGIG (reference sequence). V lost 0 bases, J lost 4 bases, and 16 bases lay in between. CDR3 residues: CAWSVTGTLQGNTIYF. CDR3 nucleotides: TGTGCCTGGAGTGTAACAGGGACCCTCCAGGGAAACACCATATATTTT.

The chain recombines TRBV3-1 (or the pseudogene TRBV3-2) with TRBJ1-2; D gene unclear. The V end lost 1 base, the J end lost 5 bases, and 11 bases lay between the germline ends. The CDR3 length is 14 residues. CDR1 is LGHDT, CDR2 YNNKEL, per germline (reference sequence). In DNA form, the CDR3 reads TGTGCCAGCAGCCAAGTCGCGGGGAGATATGGCTACACCTTC. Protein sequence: CASSQVAGRYGYTF.

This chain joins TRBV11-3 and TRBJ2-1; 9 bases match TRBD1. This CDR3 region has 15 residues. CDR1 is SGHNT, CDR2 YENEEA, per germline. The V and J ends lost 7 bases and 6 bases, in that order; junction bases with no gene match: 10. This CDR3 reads CASTQGTGPVNEQFF. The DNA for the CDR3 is TGTGCCAGCACCCAAGGGACAGGGCCAGTCAATGAGCAGTTCTTC.

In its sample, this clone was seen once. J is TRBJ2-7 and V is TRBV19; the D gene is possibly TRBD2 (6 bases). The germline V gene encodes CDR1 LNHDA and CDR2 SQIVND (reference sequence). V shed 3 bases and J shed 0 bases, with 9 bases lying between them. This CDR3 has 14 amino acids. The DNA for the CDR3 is TGTGCCAGTAGTATCGCCGGGAGCTCCTACGAGCAGTACTTC. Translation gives CASSIAGSSYEQYF. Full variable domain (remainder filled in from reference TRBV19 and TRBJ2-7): DGGITQSPKYLFRKEGQNVTLSCEQNLNHDAMYWYRQDPGQGLRLIYYSQIVNDFQKGDIAEGYSVSREKKESFPLTVTSAQKNPTAFYLCASSIAGSSYEQYFGPGTRLTVT.

Here the CDR3 DNA reads TGTGCCAGCAGTGGACAGGGGGAAAGCAATCAGCCCCAGCATTTT. It codes for CASSGQGESNQPQHF. The V call is TRBV6-2 or TRBV6-3, the J call TRBJ1-5, with TRBD1 matching over 10 bases. In germline, CDR1 is MNHEY, CDR2 SVGEGT. The CDR3 runs to 15 residues. Germline trimming cut 5 bases from V and 1 base from J; bases unmatched to any gene: 2.

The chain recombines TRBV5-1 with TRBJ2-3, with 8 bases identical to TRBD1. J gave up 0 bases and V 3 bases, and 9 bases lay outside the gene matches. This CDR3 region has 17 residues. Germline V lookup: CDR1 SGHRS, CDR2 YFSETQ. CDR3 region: CASSSRQGPSSTDTQYF. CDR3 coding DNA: TGCGCCAGCAGCTCAAGACAGGGGCCCTCTAGCACAGATACGCAGTATTTT.

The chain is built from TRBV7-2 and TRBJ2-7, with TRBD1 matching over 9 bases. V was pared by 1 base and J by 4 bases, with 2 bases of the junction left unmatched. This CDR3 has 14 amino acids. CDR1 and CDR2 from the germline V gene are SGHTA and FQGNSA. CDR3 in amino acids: CASSLGDRDYEQYF. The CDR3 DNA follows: TGTGCCAGCAGCTTAGGGGACAGGGATTACGAGCAGTACTTC. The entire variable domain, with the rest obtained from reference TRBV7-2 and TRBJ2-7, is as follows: GAGVSQSPSNKVTEKGKDVELRCDPISGHTALYWYRQSLGQGLEFLIYFQGNSAPDKSGLPSDRFSAERTGGSVSTLTIQRTQQEDSAVYLCASSLGDRDYEQYFGPGTRLTVT.

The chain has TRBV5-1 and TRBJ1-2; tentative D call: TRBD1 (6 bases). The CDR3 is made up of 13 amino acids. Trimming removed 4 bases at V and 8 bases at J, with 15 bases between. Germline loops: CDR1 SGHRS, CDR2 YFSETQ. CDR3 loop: CASSEDRAEGYTF. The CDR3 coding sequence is TGCGCCAGCAGCGAGGACAGAGCAGAGGGCTACACCTTC.

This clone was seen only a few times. CDR3 sequence reads: CASSSELGLPSEQYF. CDR3 DNA sequence: TGCGCCAGCAGCTCCGAACTGGGACTACCCTCCGAGCAGTACTTC. The V gene is TRBV5-1, the J gene TRBJ2-7, with TRBD2 identical over 7 bases. CDR3 length equals 15 residues. CDR1 SGHRS and CDR2 YFSETQ come from the germline V gene. V shed 3 bases, J shed 6 bases, and the junction held 12 bases outside the gene matches.